Below are 21 T cell receptor beta chains sequenced from a single sample in a study of blood T cells in healthy people across ages. Together with a sample-barcoded 5' primer, a J-beta primer mix was included in a second PCR lasting about 7 to 12 cycles. TCRdb analysed the 5' RACE reads with MiXCR anew, one entry per CDR3 protein. The table lists fewer than 1.5 million distinct CDR3 sequences, about 43% of them singletons. The sample taken for sequencing was blood. The source is a woman between 18 and 29 years old in good health.

This chain uses TRBV7-8 with TRBJ1-4; D ambiguous. The CDR3 is 14 amino acids. Germline assignment: CDR1 SGHVS and CDR2 FQNEAQ. Trimming shortened V by 6 bases and J by 8 bases, and 16 bases separated the two germline ends. The CDR3 DNA reads as TGTGCCAGCAGTTCGGAGGCCCCTTCCGAAAAACTGTTTTTT. Translating gives CASSSEAPSEKLFF.

The CDR3 DNA follows: TGTGCCAGCACCCTACACGGTCGGGCTTTCTTT. Encoded protein: CASTLHGRAFF. The rearrangement links TRBV6-5 to TRBJ1-1; D call uncertain. V shed 7 bases and J shed 11 bases, with 14 bases lying between them. Germline V gene data show CDR1 as MNHEY and CDR2 as SVGAGI. The CDR3 spans 11 residues.

This clonotype turned up a few times. The chain employs TRBV7-8 and TRBJ2-1, with TRBD2 as a possible D gene (5 bases). The V and J ends lost 3 bases and 2 bases respectively, with 26 bases between them. CDR1 is SGHVS and CDR2 is FQNEAQ in the germline V gene. The CDR3 is 20 residues long. The CDR3, as DNA: TGTGCCAGCAGCTTGGCGTTGCCCATAGTGAGGGTCGGGACCTACAATGAGCAGTTCTTC. This encodes CASSLALPIVRVGTYNEQFF.

In its sample, this clonotype was seen a few times. The V call is TRBV7-2, the J call TRBJ2-3; no clear D. Per the germline V gene, CDR1 is SGHTA and CDR2 is FQGNSA. The ends were cut back, 0 bases at V and 1 base at J, with 8 bases in the middle. CDR3 length equals 15 residues. For the CDR3, the DNA is TGTGCCAGCAGCTTAGCTAGAGAACGCACAGATACGCAGTATTTT. Protein sequence: CASSLARERTDTQYF.

In DNA, the CDR3 is TGCGCCAGCAGTGAGGACCCGGGCCTTTTTTCCGAGACCCAGTACTTC. Translating it yields CASSEDPGLFSETQYF. The rearrangement uses TRBV10-1 and TRBJ2-5; D is unresolved. Germline assignment: CDR1 WNHNN and CDR2 SYGVQD (reference sequence). V lost 2 bases and J lost 5, with 18 bases in between. CDR3 length: 16 amino acids.

J is TRBJ2-1 and V is TRBV15, with TRBD2 identical over 7 bases. Germline V gene lookup returns CDR1 LNHNV and CDR2 YYDKDF (reference sequence). Trimming at V came to 1 base and at J to 9 bases, leaving 3 bases not matched to a gene. The CDR3 contains 13 residues. As DNA, the CDR3 is TGTGCCACCAGCAGAGGACTAGCCACTGAGCAGTTCTTC. Residues: CATSRGLATEQFF.

A single count supports this clonotype. J is TRBJ1-1 and V is TRBV6-1; D remains ambiguous. CDR1 is MNHNS, CDR2 SASEGT, per germline. The V end lost 5 bases, the J end lost 4 bases, and 14 bases lay between the germline ends. The CDR3 length is 14 residues. The CDR3 region has the DNA TGTGCCAGCAGTCCTGACCTTGGGGTCACTGAAGCTTTCTTT. Translation gives CASSPDLGVTEAFF.

This clonotype was seen a handful of times. This sequence joins TRBV7-2 and TRBJ1-6; D unclear. The CDR3 covers 12 residues. V was clipped by 0 bases and J by 11 bases, with 5 bases between them. The germline V gene encodes CDR1 SGHTA and CDR2 FQGNSA. CDR3 coding DNA: TGTGCCAGCAGCTTAGCGTTGCCACCCCTCCACTTT. Translating it yields CASSLALPPLHF.

The chain joins TRBV5-1 to TRBJ2-1; 7 bases are a match to TRBD2. The CDR3 sequence is 17 residues long. CDR1 is SGHRS and CDR2 is YFSETQ in the germline V gene. Trimming at V came to 0 bases and at J to 2 bases, leaving 8 bases not matched to a gene. CDR3 protein: CASSLAGRGDPYNEQFF. CDR3 sequence (DNA): TGCGCCAGCAGCTTGGCCGGTCGGGGGGATCCCTACAATGAGCAGTTCTTC.

This clonotype was picked up a small number of times. The V gene is TRBV29-1, the J gene TRBJ2-7; possible D gene TRBD2, 6 bases. The CDR3 totals 13 residues. V was shortened by 2 bases and J by 7 bases, with 15 bases between the two germline ends. Germline CDR1 SQVTM, CDR2 ANQGSEA. The CDR3 bases are TGCAGCGTTGAACCGTGGGGGGTCCAAGAGCAGTACTTC. This translates into CSVEPWGVQEQYF.

This chain links TRBV20-1 with TRBJ1-1, with TRBD1 matching 7 bases. The J segment lost 4 bases and the V segment lost 3 bases, leaving 5 bases of the junction unmatched. Germline CDR1 reads DFQATT; CDR2 reads SNEGSKA (reference sequence). CDR3 length: 13 amino acids. Written as DNA, the CDR3 is TGCAGTGCTAGTGAGGGGGCGATCACTGAAGCTTTCTTT. It codes for CSASEGAITEAFF.

The genes are TRBV12-3 or TRBV12-4 and TRBJ1-4; D gene uncertain. Between the trimmed V and J ends, which lost 7 bases and 4 bases, there was a span of 4 bases. The CDR3 contains 11 residues. The CDR3: CASTFNEKLFF. The CDR3 bases are TGTGCCAGCACCTTTAATGAAAAACTGTTTTTT.

The gene calls are TRBV18 and TRBJ2-4; D possibly uses TRBD1 or TRBD2 (7 bases each). The V and J ends lost 0 bases and 1 base respectively, with 10 bases between them. The germline V gene has CDR1 KGHSH and CDR2 LQKENI. CDR3 length: 16 amino acids. CDR3 in DNA: TGTGCCAGCTCACCACCTCAGGGGGGGGCCAAAAACATTCAGTACTTC. It codes for CASSPPQGGAKNIQYF.

The gene calls are TRBV12-3 or TRBV12-4 and TRBJ2-7; 9 nucleotides line up with TRBD1. V dropped 3 bases and J dropped 5; count of bases not matched to a gene: 5. The CDR3 is made up of 14 amino acids. The DNA for the CDR3 is TGTGCCAGCAGTTTCCGGGACAGGGCCCACGAGCAGTACTTC. Translation gives CASSFRDRAHEQYF.

The V and J genes are TRBV27 and TRBJ2-1; 9 bases line up with TRBD2. The CDR3 spans 15 residues. Losses at the gene ends were 4 bases for V and 6 bases for J; bases not matched to a gene: 7. The V gene's germline CDR1 is MNHEY and CDR2 SMNVEV (reference sequence). CDR3 in DNA: TGTGCCAGCAGTTCTCCGGGACTAGCAGTCAATGAGCAGTTCTTC. It encodes CASSSPGLAVNEQFF.

V gene TRBV7-2 combines with J gene TRBJ2-3, with 8 bases aligning to TRBD1. The CDR3 sequence is 15 residues long. The V gene end was trimmed by 5 bases and the J gene end by 5 bases; junction bases not matched to a gene: 9. The germline V gene encodes CDR1 SGHTA and CDR2 FQGNSA. In nucleotides, the CDR3 is TGTGCCAGCAGCGGCCGCCCAGGGGGCCAAGATACGCAGTATTTT. It is translated as CASSGRPGGQDTQYF.

The chain links TRBV2 to TRBJ2-7, with 10 bases lining up with TRBD1. This CDR3 region has 15 residues. V shed 0 bases, J shed 5 bases, and the junction held 4 bases outside the gene matches. The germline V gene encodes CDR1 SNHLY and CDR2 FYNNEI. CDR3 loop: CASSEARTGGHEQYF. The CDR3 bases are TGTGCCAGCAGTGAAGCTAGGACAGGGGGACACGAGCAGTACTTC.

This chain connects TRBV15 to TRBJ2-1, with 10 bases aligning to TRBD2. V was pared by 5 bases and J by 8 bases, with 9 bases of the junction left unmatched. The CDR3 runs to 15 residues. CDR1 is LNHNV and CDR2 is YYDKDF in the germline V gene (reference sequence). CDR3 coding DNA: TGTGCCACCAGCGGGGGACTAGCGTCTTTAGATGAGCAGTTCTTC. As protein: CATSGGLASLDEQFF.

The chain employs TRBV25-1 and TRBJ1-5; D ambiguous. CDR3 size: 13 residues. Trimming stripped 7 bases from V and 10 bases from J, with 17 bases between. Germline loops: CDR1 MGHDK, CDR2 SYGVNS. CDR3 residues: CASNRVFWEPQHF. In DNA, the CDR3 is TGTGCCAGCAATCGAGTTTTTTGGGAACCCCAGCATTTT.

V usage is TRBV10-1 and J usage is TRBJ2-1; TRBD2 matches 8 bases. The CDR3 is 13 residues long. V lost 8 bases, J lost 7 bases, and 7 bases stayed unmatched. Germline loops: CDR1 WNHNN, CDR2 SYGVQD (reference sequence). The CDR3 DNA reads TGCGCCAGCCAGGGACTAGTCGGGAATGAGCAGTTCTTC. The encoded protein is CASQGLVGNEQFF.

The chain links TRBV7-3 to TRBJ2-5; D gene unclear. The CDR3 is made up of 10 amino acids. V was cut by 2 bases and J by 11 bases, with 6 bases left in between. CDR1 and CDR2 from the germline V gene are SGHTA and FQGTGA. In DNA form, the CDR3 reads TGTGCCAGCAGCTTATGCGATCAGTACTTC. It yields the protein CASSLCDQYF. Filled out from reference TRBV7-3 and TRBJ2-5, the complete variable domain reads GAGVSQTPSNKVTEKGKYVELRCDPISGHTALYWYRQSLGQGPEFLIYFQGTGAADDSGLPNDRFFAVRPEGSVSTLKIQRTERGDSAVYLCASSLCDQYFGPGTRLLVL.